The 25 T cell receptor beta chains given below trace back to one sample, sequenced in a study of T cell changes during pregnancy in multiple sclerosis. The method was immunoSEQ multiplex PCR; TCRdb's version includes in-frame clones alone and lacks a portion of them. The sample includes fewer than 35,000 clones, just over 90% of them seen just once. Source: CD4+ T cells from peripheral blood mononuclear cells, taken after pregnancy. Source of these receptors: a female donor with multiple sclerosis, enrolled in a pregnancy study.

This sequence joins TRBV11-3 and TRBJ2-2; TRBD2 matches 10 bases. V was pared by 6 bases and J by 0 bases, with 4 bases of the junction left unmatched. The CDR3 has 16 residues. Germline lookup yields CDR1 SGHNT and CDR2 YENEEA. CDR3 sequence: CASSTTSGANTGELFF. The CDR3 DNA reads TGTGCCAGCAGTACCACTAGCGGGGCGAACACCGGGGAGCTGTTTTTT.

This clone was detected once. The CDR3 sequence: CASSLTTGQYF. The CDR3 region has the DNA TGTGCCAGCAGCTTGACTACTGGGCAGTATTTT. This chain uses TRBV7-9 with TRBJ2-3; D perhaps matches TRBD2 (5 bases). The CDR3 sequence is 11 residues long. Germline CDR1 is SEHNR and CDR2 is FQNEAQ (reference sequence). V was pared by 3 bases and J by 11 bases, with 9 bases between.

The genes are TRBV7-6 and TRBJ1-4, with a possible D match to TRBD1 (5 bases). The CDR3 is 16 residues long. CDR1 is SGHVS, CDR2 FNYEAQ, per germline. Trimming took 1 base from V and 5 from J, leaving 14 bases between them. DNA for the CDR3: TGTGCCAGCAGCTTAGTCCCGGGACTTAACAATGAAAAACTGTTTTTT. As protein: CASSLVPGLNNEKLFF.

The V call is TRBV5-1, the J call TRBJ1-1; D gene uncertain. This CDR3 comprises 15 residues. V was clipped by 4 bases and J by 1 base, with 14 bases between them. CDR1 is SGHRS and CDR2 is YFSETQ in the germline V gene. In nucleotides, the CDR3 is TGCGCCAGCAGCCCAAGGGAGGCAGGGAACACTGAAGCTTTCTTT. Encoded protein: CASSPREAGNTEAFF.

The chain uses TRBV21-1 and TRBJ1-2. TRBV21-1 is noted as a pseudogene. This CDR3 is built from 18 residues. In DNA, the CDR3 is TGTGCCAGCAGACCGAATAGGGGTGTCAGGGAGGGGAGCTATGGCTACACCTTC. Protein product: CASRPNRGVREGSYGYTF.

This clone appeared a single time. The chain uses TRBV21-1 and TRBJ2-7; the table gives TRBD1 as D, unverified against the DNA. TRBV21-1 is a documented pseudogene. CDR3 size: 16 residues. This chain's CDR3 is CASSRTGSRRSYEQYF. CDR3 bases: TGTGCCAGCAGCCGGACAGGGTCCCGTCGCTCCTACGAGCAGTACTTC.

The chain joins TRBV5-1 to TRBJ1-1; TRBD1 aligns across 8 bases. Germline CDR1 is SGHRS and CDR2 is YFSETQ. CDR3 length: 16 residues. The V and J ends lost 3 bases and 1 base, in that order; junction bases with no gene match: 8. The DNA for the CDR3 is TGCGCCAGCAGCTACGCCGGGACAGGCACGAACACTGAAGCTTTCTTT. Amino acids: CASSYAGTGTNTEAFF.

V is TRBV29-1 and J is TRBJ2-7, with D hard to call. In germline, CDR1 is SQVTM, CDR2 ANQGSEA. CDR3 length equals 12 residues. With 5 bases removed from V and 0 bases from J, the gap between germline ends came to 8 bases. CDR3 bases: TGCAGCGTTTGTCCTACCTCCTACGAGCAGTACTTC. This encodes CSVCPTSYEQYF.

The rearrangement uses TRBV29-1 and TRBJ2-3; TRBD1 is a possible D gene (6 bases). The germline gives CDR1 SQVTM, CDR2 ANQGSEA. The ends were cut back, 2 bases at V and 4 bases at J, with 13 bases in the middle. The length of the CDR3 is 14 residues. CDR3 sequence reads: CSVESQGTPDTQYF. CDR3 bases: TGCAGCGTTGAATCACAGGGTACCCCAGATACGCAGTATTTT.

The CDR3 loop is CASSLGGDRGLCGHFTSTDTQYF. CDR3 nucleotides: TGTGCCAGCAGCTTAGGGGGGGATAGGGGACTGTGCGGTCATTTTACTAGCACAGATACGCAGTATTTT. V gene TRBV7-4 combines with J gene TRBJ2-3, with D possibly being TRBD2 (6 bases). Trimming pared 1 base from V and 0 bases from J, leaving 32 bases between. This CDR3 is built from 23 residues. Germline CDR1 SGHVT, CDR2 SQSDAQ.

The rearrangement joins TRBV19 to TRBJ2-2; maybe TRBD2 (5 bases). The ends were cut back, 9 bases at V and 2 bases at J, with 16 bases in the middle. The CDR3 loop spans 15 amino acids. Germline CDR1 is LNHDA and CDR2 is SQIVND (reference sequence). This chain's CDR3 is CASLKGSTNTGELFF. The CDR3 DNA follows: TGTGCCAGCCTCAAAGGGAGTACCAACACCGGGGAGCTGTTTTTT.

The chain employs TRBV6-5 and TRBJ1-3; D uncertain. V lost 0 bases to trimming and J lost 0 bases, with 9 bases between them. The CDR3 spans 16 residues. Germline CDR1 MNHEY, CDR2 SVGAGI. CDR3 region: CASSYSSVSSGNTIYF. CDR3 nucleotides: TGTGCCAGCAGTTACTCGTCGGTTTCCTCTGGAAACACCATATATTTT.

In nucleotides, the CDR3 is TGTGCCAGCAGCCCCCCCGGACAAGTTACGACCATATATTTT. It yields the protein CASSPPGQVTTIYF. V gene TRBV9 combines with J gene TRBJ1-3; D is possibly TRBD1 (5 bases). Trimming shortened V by 4 bases and J by 10 bases, and 18 bases separated the two germline ends. From germline, CDR1 is SGDLS and CDR2 YYNGEE. This CDR3 spans 14 amino acids.

The genes are TRBV30 and TRBJ1-3, with TRBD1 as a possible D gene (5 bases). V was trimmed by 0 bases and J by 7 bases, leaving 13 bases between them. This CDR3 is 14 amino acids long. Germline CDR1 and CDR2: GTSNPN and SVGIG (reference sequence). CDR3 bases: TGTGCCTGGAGTGTAACGGGGGTTCGGAACACCATATATTTT. This codes for CAWSVTGVRNTIYF.

This rearrangement joins TRBV10-1 to TRBJ2-6; no firm D call. The CDR3 length is 15 residues. Germline V gene lookup returns CDR1 WNHNN and CDR2 SYGVQD (reference sequence). Trimming pared 3 bases from V and 0 bases from J, leaving 6 bases between. The CDR3, as DNA: TGCGCCAGCAGTGATCCCCTCTCTGGGGCCAACGTCCTGACTTTC. Protein sequence: CASSDPLSGANVLTF.

The chain recombines TRBV27 with TRBJ2-1; 9 bases are shared with TRBD2. V shed 8 bases and J 2 bases; nucleotides not matched to a gene: 4. The CDR3 spans 14 residues. CDR1 and CDR2 (germline): MNHEY, SMNVEV (reference sequence). The CDR3 region has the DNA TGTGCCAGCGGGTTAGCGGGAGCCTACAATGAGCAGTTCTTC. Protein: CASGLAGAYNEQFF.

The V gene is TRBV27, the J gene TRBJ1-5, with D tentatively TRBD1 (5 bases). Deletions cut 4 bases from V and 5 bases from J, with 12 bases between. This CDR3 contains 14 residues. The germline gives CDR1 MNHEY, CDR2 SMNVEV (reference sequence). CDR3 DNA sequence: TGTGCCAGCAGTTCAGAGTTGGGGCATCAGCCCCAGCATTTT. Translation gives CASSSELGHQPQHF.

This chain links TRBV30 with TRBJ1-1; TRBD1 agrees at 7 bases. Trimming took 3 bases from V and 1 from J; bases not matched to a gene: 14. Germline V CDR1 and CDR2: GTSNPN, SVGIG (reference sequence). The CDR3 runs 17 residues. The CDR3, as DNA: TGTGCCTGGAGGGCTATGACAGGGTCATCATGGAACACTGAAGCTTTCTTT. Its translation is CAWRAMTGSSWNTEAFF.

The CDR3: CASSLGQGSEKLFF. The CDR3, as DNA: TGCGCCAGCAGCTTAGGACAGGGCTCAGAAAAACTGTTTTTT. The chain employs TRBV5-1 and TRBJ1-4, with 8 bases fitting TRBD1. The trim removed 2 bases at V and 8 bases at J, leaving 5 bases unmatched. The germline V gene has CDR1 SGHRS and CDR2 YFSETQ. The CDR3 is made up of 14 amino acids.

V gene TRBV5-6 combines with J gene TRBJ2-5; 9 bases line up with TRBD1. This CDR3 region has 16 residues. Trimming at V came to 4 bases and at J to 4 bases, leaving 11 bases not matched to a gene. CDR1 SGHDT and CDR2 YYEEEE come from the germline V gene. CDR3 amino acids: CASSLLTGGIGETQYF. CDR3 sequence (DNA): TGTGCCAGCAGCCTCCTGACAGGGGGTATTGGAGAGACCCAGTACTTC. The full variable domain, completed using reference TRBV5-6 and TRBJ2-5, is DAGVTQSPTHLIKTRGQQVTLRCSPKSGHDTVSWYQQALGQGPQFIFQYYEEEERQRGNFPDRFSGHQFPNYSSELNVNALLLGDSALYLCASSLLTGGIGETQYFGPGTRLLVL.

The chain recombines TRBV11-3 with TRBJ2-7; the match to TRBD1 covers 12 bases. The V segment lost 4 bases and the J segment 6 bases; nucleotides outside the gene matches: 7. The CDR3 is made up of 15 amino acids. Germline V lookup: CDR1 SGHNT, CDR2 YENEEA. The CDR3 reads CASSWGQGASTEQYF. The CDR3 DNA follows: TGTGCCAGCAGCTGGGGACAGGGGGCGAGCACCGAGCAGTACTTC. The whole variable domain, filled in from reference TRBV11-3 and TRBJ2-7, reads EAGVVQSPRYKIIEKKQPVAFWCNPISGHNTLYWYLQNLGQGPELLIRYENEEAVDDSQLPKDRFSAERLKGVDSTLKIQPAELGDSAVYLCASSWGQGASTEQYFGPGTRLTVT.

The CDR3 protein is CASSLGDSYNEQFF. For the CDR3, the DNA is TGCGCCAGCAGCTTGGGGGACAGTTACAATGAGCAGTTCTTC. The rearrangement joins TRBV5-1 to TRBJ2-1, with 7 bases aligning to TRBD1. J lost 4 bases, V lost 0 bases, and 1 base had no gene match. The CDR3 contains 14 residues. Germline loops: CDR1 SGHRS, CDR2 YFSETQ.

DNA for the CDR3: TGTGCCTGGAGCTCGGACAGGGGGGTCTATGGCTACACCTTC. Translation gives CAWSSDRGVYGYTF. The rearrangement uses TRBV30 and TRBJ1-2; 10 nucleotides match TRBD1. Germline trimming cut 3 bases from V and 4 bases from J; bases unmatched to any gene: 5. The CDR3 contains 14 residues. Germline CDR1 GTSNPN, CDR2 SVGIG (reference sequence).

V and J are TRBV7-3 and TRBJ2-3, with TRBD2 as a possible D gene (5 bases). The germline gives CDR1 SGHTA, CDR2 FQGTGA. This CDR3 has 14 amino acids. V lost 4 bases, J lost 6 bases, and 14 bases lay in between. CDR3 loop: CASSSQAEVDTQYF. DNA of the CDR3: TGTGCCAGCAGCTCTCAAGCGGAGGTGGATACGCAGTATTTT.

V and J are TRBV29-1 and TRBJ2-7; TRBD1 agrees at 9 bases. With V trimmed by 0 bases and J by 5 bases, 8 bases remained unmatched. Germline V gene sequence: CDR1 SQVTM, CDR2 ANQGSEA. This CDR3 spans 15 amino acids. The CDR3 DNA follows: TGCAGCGTTGAAGAAGCGGGACAGGGTCACGACGAGCAGTACTTC. It translates to CSVEEAGQGHDEQYF.